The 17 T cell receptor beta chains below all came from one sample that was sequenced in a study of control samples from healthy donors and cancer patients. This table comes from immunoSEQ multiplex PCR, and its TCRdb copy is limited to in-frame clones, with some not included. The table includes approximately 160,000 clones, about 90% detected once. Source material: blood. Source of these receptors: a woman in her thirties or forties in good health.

Here the CDR3 DNA reads TGTGCCAGCGGATGGGGTTATTGGGGTGAGCAGTTCTTC. Encoded protein: CASGWGYWGEQFF. This sequence joins TRBV14 and TRBJ2-1, with D unclear. The CDR3 is 13 amino acids. The V gene lost 8 bases and the J gene lost 9 bases, with 17 bases spanning the gap. Per germline, CDR1 SGHDN and CDR2 FVKESK. Full variable domain (missing parts from reference TRBV14 and TRBJ2-1): EAGVTQFPSHSVIEKGQTVTLRCDPISGHDNLYWYRRVMGKEIKFLLHFVKESKQDESGMPNNRFLAERTGGTYSTLKVQPAELEDSGVYFCASGWGYWGEQFFGPGTRLTVL.

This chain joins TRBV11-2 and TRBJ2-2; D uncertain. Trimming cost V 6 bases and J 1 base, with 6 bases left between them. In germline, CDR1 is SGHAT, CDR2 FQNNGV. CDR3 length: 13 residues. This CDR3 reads CASRGWNTGELFF. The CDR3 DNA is TGTGCCAGCAGGGGGTGGAACACCGGGGAGCTGTTTTTT. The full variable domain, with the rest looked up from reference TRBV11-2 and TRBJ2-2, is EAGVAQSPRYKIIEKRQSVAFWCNPISGHATLYWYQQILGQGPKLLIQFQNNGVVDDSQLPKDRFSAERLKGVDSTLKIQPAKLEDSAVYLCASRGWNTGELFFGEGSRLTVL.

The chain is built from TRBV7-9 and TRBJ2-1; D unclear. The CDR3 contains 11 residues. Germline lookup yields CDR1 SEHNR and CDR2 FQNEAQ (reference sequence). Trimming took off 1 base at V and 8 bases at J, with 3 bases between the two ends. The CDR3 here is CASSLGHEQFF. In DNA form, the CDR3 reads TGTGCCAGCAGCTTAGGACATGAGCAGTTCTTC.

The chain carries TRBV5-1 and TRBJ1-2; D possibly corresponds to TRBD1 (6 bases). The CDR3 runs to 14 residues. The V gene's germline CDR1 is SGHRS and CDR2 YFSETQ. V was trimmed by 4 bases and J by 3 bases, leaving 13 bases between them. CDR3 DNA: TGCGCCAGCAGCCGGGGGGCTGGAGACTATGGCTACACCTTC. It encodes CASSRGAGDYGYTF. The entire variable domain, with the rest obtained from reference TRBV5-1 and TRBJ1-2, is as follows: KAGVTQTPRYLIKTRGQQVTLSCSPISGHRSVSWYQQTPGQGLQFLFEYFSETQRNKGNFPGRFSGRQFSNSRSEMNVSTLELGDSALYLCASSRGAGDYGYTFGSGTRLTVV.

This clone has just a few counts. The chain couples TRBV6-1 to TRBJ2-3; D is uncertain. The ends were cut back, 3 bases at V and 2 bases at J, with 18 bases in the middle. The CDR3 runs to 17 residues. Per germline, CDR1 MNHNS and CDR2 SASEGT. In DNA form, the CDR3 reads TGTGCCAGCAGTGACCTTCCCCGCCTTTACTTCACAGATACGCAGTATTTT. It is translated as CASSDLPRLYFTDTQYF.

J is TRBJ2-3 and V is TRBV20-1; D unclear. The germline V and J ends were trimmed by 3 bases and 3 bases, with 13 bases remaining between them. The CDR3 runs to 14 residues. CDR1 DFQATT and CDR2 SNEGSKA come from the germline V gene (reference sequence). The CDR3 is CSASSWVSTDTQYF. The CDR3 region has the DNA TGCAGTGCTAGTTCCTGGGTGTCAACAGATACGCAGTATTTT.

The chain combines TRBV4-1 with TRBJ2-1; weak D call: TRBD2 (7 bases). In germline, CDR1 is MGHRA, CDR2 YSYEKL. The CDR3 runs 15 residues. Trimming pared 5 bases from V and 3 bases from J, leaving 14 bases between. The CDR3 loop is CASSAGEGVYNEQFF. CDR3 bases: TGCGCCAGCAGCGCGGGGGAGGGGGTCTACAATGAGCAGTTCTTC.

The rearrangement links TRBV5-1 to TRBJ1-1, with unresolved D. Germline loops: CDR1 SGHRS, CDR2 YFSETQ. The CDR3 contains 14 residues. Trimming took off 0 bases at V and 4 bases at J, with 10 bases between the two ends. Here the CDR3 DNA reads TGCGCCAGCAGCTTGGAGGGCTTGGGCACTGAAGCTTTCTTT. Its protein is CASSLEGLGTEAFF. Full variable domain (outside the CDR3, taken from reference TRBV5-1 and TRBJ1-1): KAGVTQTPRYLIKTRGQQVTLSCSPISGHRSVSWYQQTPGQGLQFLFEYFSETQRNKGNFPGRFSGRQFSNSRSEMNVSTLELGDSALYLCASSLEGLGTEAFFGQGTRLTVV.

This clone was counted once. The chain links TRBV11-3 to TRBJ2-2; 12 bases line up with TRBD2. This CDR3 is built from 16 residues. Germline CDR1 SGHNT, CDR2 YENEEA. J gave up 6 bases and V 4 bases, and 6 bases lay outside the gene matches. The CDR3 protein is CASSSLLAGGPGELFF. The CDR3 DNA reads TGTGCCAGCAGCTCCTTACTAGCGGGGGGCCCCGGGGAGCTGTTTTTT.

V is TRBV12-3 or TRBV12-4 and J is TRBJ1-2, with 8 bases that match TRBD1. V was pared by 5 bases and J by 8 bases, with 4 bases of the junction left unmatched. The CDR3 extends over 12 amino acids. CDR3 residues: CASSQGARGYTF. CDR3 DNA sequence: TGTGCCAGCAGTCAGGGGGCGCGAGGCTACACCTTC.

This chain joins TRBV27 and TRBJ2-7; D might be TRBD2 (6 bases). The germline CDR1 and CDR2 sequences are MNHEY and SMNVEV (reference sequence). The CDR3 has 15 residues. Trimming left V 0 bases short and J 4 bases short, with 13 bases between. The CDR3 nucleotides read TGTGCCAGCAGTTTATCGGGGGGTATGACTTACGAGCAGTACTTC. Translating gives CASSLSGGMTYEQYF.

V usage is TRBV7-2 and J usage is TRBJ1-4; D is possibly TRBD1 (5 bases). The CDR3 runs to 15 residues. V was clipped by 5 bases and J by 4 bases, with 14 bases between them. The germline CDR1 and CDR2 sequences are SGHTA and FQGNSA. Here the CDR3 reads CASSPGAGLNEKLFF. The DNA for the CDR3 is TGTGCCAGCAGCCCCGGGGCAGGTCTTAATGAAAAACTGTTTTTT.

Here the CDR3 DNA reads TGTGCCAGCAGACCACTAGGGGGTGAGCAGTTCTTC. Its protein is CASRPLGGEQFF. The chain recombines TRBV7-2 with TRBJ2-1; possible D gene TRBD1, 6 bases. CDR3 length: 12 residues. Germline V gene sequence: CDR1 SGHTA, CDR2 FQGNSA. V lost 6 bases and J lost 9, with 12 bases in between.

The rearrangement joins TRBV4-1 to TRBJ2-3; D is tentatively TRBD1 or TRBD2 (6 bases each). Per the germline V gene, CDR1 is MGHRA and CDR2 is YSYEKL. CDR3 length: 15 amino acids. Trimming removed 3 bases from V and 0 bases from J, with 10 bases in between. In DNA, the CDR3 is TGCGCCAGCAGCCAGTGGAGGGGGAGCACAGATACGCAGTATTTT. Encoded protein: CASSQWRGSTDTQYF.

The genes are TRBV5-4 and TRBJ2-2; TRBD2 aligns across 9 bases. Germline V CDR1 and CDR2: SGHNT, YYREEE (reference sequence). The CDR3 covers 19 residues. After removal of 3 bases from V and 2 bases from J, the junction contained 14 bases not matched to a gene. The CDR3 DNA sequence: TGTGCCAGCAGCTCTCATCCTCCGGGACTAGCCTTAAACACCGGGGAGCTGTTTTTT. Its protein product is CASSSHPPGLALNTGELFF.

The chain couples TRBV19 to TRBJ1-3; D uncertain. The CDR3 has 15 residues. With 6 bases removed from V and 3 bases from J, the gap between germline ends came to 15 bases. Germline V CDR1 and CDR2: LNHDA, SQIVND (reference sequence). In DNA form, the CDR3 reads TGTGCCAGTAGGAGAGAACAGTTAATTGGAAACACCATATATTTT. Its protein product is CASRREQLIGNTIYF.

CDR3 nucleotides: TGTGCCAGCAGAACTAGCGGGGGGGTTGGCGAGCAGTACTTC. It codes for CASRTSGGVGEQYF. This chain links TRBV6-5 with TRBJ2-7; 13 bases line up with TRBD2. The CDR3 is 14 amino acids. CDR1 and CDR2 (germline): MNHEY, SVGAGI. With V trimmed by 6 bases and J by 6 bases, 5 bases remained unmatched.